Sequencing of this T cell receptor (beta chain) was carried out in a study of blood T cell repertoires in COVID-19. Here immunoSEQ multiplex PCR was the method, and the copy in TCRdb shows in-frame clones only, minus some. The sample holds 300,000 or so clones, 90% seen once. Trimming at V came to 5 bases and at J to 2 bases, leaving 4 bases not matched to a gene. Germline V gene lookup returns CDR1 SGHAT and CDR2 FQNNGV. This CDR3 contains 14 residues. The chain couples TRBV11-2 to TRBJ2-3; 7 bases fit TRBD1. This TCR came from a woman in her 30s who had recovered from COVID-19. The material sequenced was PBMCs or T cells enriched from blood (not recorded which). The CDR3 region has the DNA TGTGCCAGCAGCCCTGACAGGGTCACAGATACGCAGTATTTT. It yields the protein CASSPDRVTDTQYF.